A single T cell receptor (beta chain) is shown here with its context. This receptor's antigen is unknown. Base-call qualities are not available, and no considerably larger clone is one nucleotide away. V is trimmed back by 9 bases and J by 6 bases, and the junction contains 11 bases that no gene match accounts for. The germline V gene (reference sequence) supplies CDR1 LNHDA and CDR2 SQIVND. Taken from cysteine to phenylalanine, the CDR3 has 14 residues. Of all the DNA, just the CDR3 is kept, 42 bases in frame from base 1. The method behind the library was the immunoSEQ multiplex PCR assay. In the paper's pipeline: A statistical classification framework was built to diagnose cytomegalovirus status from the catalog of TCR beta chain sequences. Not all clones reach the TCRdb copy of this immuneACCESS table, which keeps in-frame sequences only. Checked studies attribute under half of the gap to unresolved V genes and leave the rest unexplained. V and J calls and clone size are copied from that table; D and trimming were computed from the DNA. In this sample the table shows a few hundred thousand clones, 85% to 95% of which occur a single time. The biggest ten clones account for roughly 1% of the sample.

The donors belonged to the validation cohort of over a hundred subjects, which was separate from the approximately 610-subject first cohort. The data derive from a study of cytomegalovirus exposure and HLA in healthy donors (dated by TCRdb to 2016 to 2017). Broadly, across the study: The 666 repertoires of the first cohort and the 95 to 150 validation repertoires were produced on the same platform, according to a later analysis. Along with the approximately 700-subject first cohort, a separate validation cohort of over a hundred different subjects was used. The study aimed to test whether cataloging public T cell receptors could reveal signatures of past pathogen exposure. To predict cytomegalovirus infection status, the study brought together high-throughput TCR immunosequencing, statistical association of individual TCRs with disease status, and machine learning. The full study reports these points: A total of fewer than 200 TCR beta chains were listed by the study as associated with cytomegalovirus. A later analysis had no HLA typing for the validation cohort, so co-occurrence there was scored across all 110 or so repertoires. Three of the identified cytomegalovirus-associated TCR beta chains were confirmed in vitro to be specific for cytomegalovirus antigens. Most TCR sequences were seen in very few donors, while some public TCRs were found in many individuals. According to the authors, the approach could potentially be generalized to other disease states and immunological phenotypes. The classifier was reported to diagnose cytomegalovirus status with high specificity and sensitivity in both the original and validation cohorts. A later analysis found that TCRs clustered in the first cohort also tended to co-occur in the 120 or so validation repertoires, with more than 90% of cluster scores above 0.

Sequenced input: PBMCs. This TCR derives from a woman in her late teens or twenties in good health and CMV-seronegative. The sequence is built from TRBV19 and TRBJ2-1; 7 middle bases align to TRBD2. The nucleotide sequence reads TGTGCCAGCGCGGGGAGGGTTGTCCCCAATGAGCAGTTCTTC. It translates to CASAGRVVPNEQFF.